This T cell receptor beta chain was captured in a study of post-analysis software for immune sequencing data. Across the study: Included courses were relapsing-remitting and secondary progressive multiple sclerosis; progressive-relapsing multiple sclerosis was also included.

Whole-study results and caveats: Significantly lower normalized Chao1 diversity was found in patients with multiple sclerosis relative to controls. Batch-mates among the samples co-clustered strongly by F measure. Patients used roughly five TRBV segments, including TRBV5-6, TRBV5-1 and TRBV20-1, more often than controls.

As for this clonotype: The antigen is unknown.

The ends lost 3 bases at V and 0 bases at J; junction bases unmatched: 9. CDR3 length: 18 residues. cDNA libraries for TCR beta contained unique molecular identifiers. One entry per CDR3 protein, called by TCRdb with MiXCR from the PCR reads. The sample contains approximately 570,000 distinct CDR3 sequences, around 44% of which appear only once. The gene calls are TRBV12-3 or TRBV12-4 and TRBJ2-7; 12 nucleotides align to TRBD1. The material sequenced was blood. The clonotype comes from a girl under 18 with multiple sclerosis. The CDR3 DNA is TGTGCCAGCAGTTTCGGGCCGGGACAGGGGGCTATCTCCTACGAGCAGTACTTC. This gives the protein CASSFGPGQGAISYEQYF.